The next 24 T cell receptor beta chains were all read from a single sample in a study of blood T cell repertoires in COVID-19. Here immunoSEQ multiplex PCR was the method, and the copy in TCRdb shows in-frame clones only, minus some. The sample consists of under 300,000 clones, 80% to 85% of them appearing once. The sequenced material came from peripheral blood. All receptors derive from a woman in her thirties or forties who had recovered from COVID-19.

The chain couples TRBV21-1 to TRBJ2-1; the listed D gene, TRBD2, was not tested against the DNA. TRBV21-1 is marked as a pseudogene. The CDR3 has 18 amino acids. In DNA, the CDR3 is TGTGCCAGCAGCCGGAATCCCAGAACTAGCCATGAATACAATGAGCAGTTCTTC. Translation: CASSRNPRTSHEYNEQFF.

The V gene is TRBV6-4, the J gene TRBJ2-3; D not certain. Between the trimmed V and J ends, which lost 6 bases and 2 bases, there was a span of 9 bases. Germline V gene data show CDR1 as MRHNA and CDR2 as SNTAGT. The length of the CDR3 is 13 residues. For the CDR3, the DNA is TGTGCCAGCAGCGAGGTGGTCACAGATACGCAGTATTTT. It is translated as CASSEVVTDTQYF.

This chain joins TRBV10-3 and TRBJ2-1, with 7 bases fitting TRBD2. The CDR3 has 14 residues. Unmatched junction bases numbered 7, after V lost 2 bases and J lost 9 bases. The germline CDR1 and CDR2 sequences are ENHRY and SYGVKD. This CDR3 is CAISERLASGEQFF. DNA for the CDR3: TGTGCCATCAGTGAGAGATTGGCTAGCGGTGAGCAGTTCTTC.

The chain joins TRBV28 to TRBJ2-7; tentative D call: TRBD1 (5 bases). The CDR3 contains 14 residues. The germline gives CDR1 MDHEN, CDR2 SYDVKM. V was trimmed by 6 bases and J by 5 bases, leaving 17 bases between them. CDR3 coding DNA: TGTGCCAGCAGGGGGCAACAGGAATTTCACGAGCAGTACTTC. Translating it yields CASRGQQEFHEQYF. The full variable domain, with the rest looked up from reference TRBV28 and TRBJ2-7, is DVKVTQSSRYLVKRTGEKVFLECVQDMDHENMFWYRQDPGLGLRLIYFSYDVKMKEKGDIPEGYSVSREKKERFSLILESASTNQTSMYLCASRGQQEFHEQYFGPGTRLTVT.

V and J are TRBV9 and TRBJ2-1; 13 bases line up with TRBD2. This CDR3 contains 16 residues. The germline V gene encodes CDR1 SGDLS and CDR2 YYNGEE. The trim removed 0 bases at V and 8 bases at J, leaving 5 bases unmatched. As DNA, the CDR3 is TGTGCCAGCAGCGTAGGACTAGCGGGGGGCAGGGATGAGCAGTTCTTC. This encodes CASSVGLAGGRDEQFF.

The CDR3 here is CASSERQGWSWEQYF. The DNA for the CDR3 is TGTGCCAGCAGCGAAAGACAGGGTTGGAGTTGGGAGCAGTACTTC. The V and J genes are TRBV7-2 and TRBJ2-7; 7 bases align to TRBD1. CDR1 and CDR2 (germline): SGHTA, FQGNSA. The junction had 14 bases not matched to a gene; V was cut back by 5 bases and J by 7 bases. CDR3 length equals 15 residues.

V gene TRBV5-8 combines with J gene TRBJ1-5, with D uncertain. The CDR3 runs to 15 residues. Germline assignment: CDR1 SGHTS and CDR2 YDEGEE. The ends were cut back, 0 bases at V and 0 bases at J, with 7 bases in the middle. The CDR3 here is CASSLGGDSNQPQHF. CDR3 nucleotides: TGTGCCAGCAGCTTGGGCGGAGATAGCAATCAGCCCCAGCATTTT. The variable domain in full, completed from reference TRBV5-8 and TRBJ1-5, reads EAGVTQSPTHLIKTRGQQATLRCSPISGHTSVYWYQQALGLGLQFLLWYDEGEERNRGNFPPRFSGRQFPNYSSELNVNALELEDSALYLCASSLGGDSNQPQHFGDGTRLSIL.

The chain links TRBV2 to TRBJ1-2; 12 bases map to TRBD1. Germline V gene lookup returns CDR1 SNHLY and CDR2 FYNNEI. The CDR3 consists of 13 residues. V gave up 8 bases and J gave up 4 bases; unmatched junction bases: 2. CDR3 nucleotide sequence: TGTGCCAGCCGGGACAGGGGGCCCTATGGCTACACCTTC. Its translation is CASRDRGPYGYTF.

The chain couples TRBV30 to TRBJ1-5; the D gene is possibly TRBD1 (6 bases). The CDR3 is made up of 12 amino acids. V lost 5 bases and J lost 9, with 14 bases in between. Germline V gene sequence: CDR1 GTSNPN, CDR2 SVGIG (reference sequence). The CDR3: CAWAGGQGPQHF. The DNA for the CDR3 is TGTGCCTGGGCCGGGGGGCAAGGGCCCCAGCATTTT.

This chain joins TRBV14 and TRBJ1-2; no reliable D call. The CDR3 length is 14 residues. Germline V gene sequence: CDR1 SGHDN, CDR2 FVKESK. V was clipped by 1 base and J by 8 bases, with 14 bases between them. The DNA of the CDR3 is TGTGCCAGCAGCCAAGTAAGACTCGGCGAGGGCTACACCTTC. Translating gives CASSQVRLGEGYTF.

The rearrangement joins TRBV27 to TRBJ2-2; D unresolved. V was pared by 5 bases and J by 0 bases, with 4 bases between. The CDR3 covers 13 residues. Germline loops: CDR1 MNHEY, CDR2 SMNVEV (reference sequence). CDR3 coding DNA: TGTGCCAGCAGTCGAGCGAACACCGGGGAGCTGTTTTTT. Translation gives CASSRANTGELFF.

This clone was detected a few times. This chain joins TRBV3-1 (or the pseudogene TRBV3-2) and TRBJ1-5; TRBD1 matches at 8 bases. V lost 1 base, J lost 4 bases, and 0 bases stayed unmatched. This CDR3 has 14 amino acids. The germline V gene encodes CDR1 LGHDT and CDR2 YNNKEL (reference sequence). The CDR3 coding sequence is TGTGCCAGCAGCCAAGGGACAGGGAATCAGCCCCAGCATTTT. Its protein is CASSQGTGNQPQHF.

V gene TRBV4-1 combines with J gene TRBJ1-2; 8 nucleotides line up with TRBD1. V shed 8 bases and J 2 bases; nucleotides not matched to a gene: 10. The germline V gene encodes CDR1 MGHRA and CDR2 YSYEKL. CDR3 length: 15 residues. This CDR3 reads CASGAGQGANYGYTF. The CDR3 region has the DNA TGCGCCAGCGGGGCGGGCCAGGGGGCCAACTATGGCTACACCTTC.

The V call is TRBV30, the J call TRBJ1-3; no reliable D call. The CDR3 sequence is 14 residues long. Between the trimmed V and J ends, which lost 0 bases and 7 bases, there was a span of 13 bases. CDR1 and CDR2 (germline): GTSNPN, SVGIG (reference sequence). CDR3 protein: CAWSVGDPANTIYF. Written as DNA, the CDR3 is TGTGCCTGGAGTGTAGGAGATCCCGCGAACACCATATATTTT.

The chain joins TRBV12-3 or TRBV12-4 to TRBJ1-6; maybe TRBD1 (5 bases). The CDR3 loop spans 13 amino acids. V shed 3 bases and J shed 7 bases, with 7 bases lying between them. The CDR3, as DNA: TGTGCCAGCAGTTTCTACAGGAATTCACCCCTCCACTTT. Translating it yields CASSFYRNSPLHF.

The chain joins TRBV3-1 (or the pseudogene TRBV3-2) to TRBJ2-3; a weak D match, TRBD2 (6 bases). CDR1 is LGHDT and CDR2 is YNNKEL in the germline V gene (reference sequence). The CDR3 is 14 amino acids. Trimming stripped 8 bases from V and 5 bases from J, with 17 bases between. CDR3 in amino acids: CASVGTGVKDTQYF. The CDR3 DNA sequence: TGTGCCAGCGTGGGGACGGGAGTGAAAGATACGCAGTATTTT.

The chain carries TRBV12-3 or TRBV12-4 and TRBJ1-5, with unresolved D. Trimming shortened V by 5 bases and J by 9 bases, and 11 bases separated the two germline ends. The CDR3 extends over 12 amino acids. The CDR3 sequence is CASSRLARPQHF. CDR3 in DNA: TGTGCCAGCAGTAGACTAGCGCGGCCCCAGCATTTT.

The genes are TRBV7-9 and TRBJ2-3; D remains unclear. The V end lost 3 bases, the J end lost 6 bases, and 7 bases lay between the germline ends. Germline CDR1 SEHNR, CDR2 FQNEAQ (reference sequence). The CDR3 consists of 12 residues. CDR3: CASSLRKDTQYF. Written as DNA, the CDR3 is TGTGCCAGCAGCTTGCGGAAGGATACGCAGTATTTT.

This sequence joins TRBV3-1 (or the pseudogene TRBV3-2) and TRBJ1-1; D is unresolved. There are 13 residues in the CDR3. V shed 2 bases and J shed 1 base, with 5 bases lying between them. Germline-derived CDR1 and CDR2 are LGHDT and YNNKEL (reference sequence). The CDR3 DNA reads as TGTGCCAGCAGCCAATCGCGGAACACTGAAGCTTTCTTT. It codes for CASSQSRNTEAFF.

V is TRBV7-2 and J is TRBJ1-3; possibly TRBD1 for D (5 bases). Germline CDR1 SGHTA, CDR2 FQGNSA. Trimming shortened V by 3 bases and J by 0 bases, and 12 bases separated the two germline ends. The CDR3 runs 16 residues. The CDR3 region is CASSFGGVNSGNTIYF. The CDR3 DNA is TGTGCCAGCAGCTTCGGGGGGGTAAACTCTGGAAACACCATATATTTT. Looking up the rest from reference TRBV7-2 and TRBJ1-3 gives the full variable domain: GAGVSQSPSNKVTEKGKDVELRCDPISGHTALYWYRQSLGQGLEFLIYFQGNSAPDKSGLPSDRFSAERTGGSVSTLTIQRTQQEDSAVYLCASSFGGVNSGNTIYFGEGSWLTVV.

This sequence joins TRBV11-2 and TRBJ2-7, with D maybe TRBD1 (6 bases). Germline CDR1 reads SGHAT; CDR2 reads FQNNGV. V gave up 4 bases and J gave up 2 bases, with 12 bases separating them. The CDR3 spans 14 residues. In DNA form, the CDR3 reads TGTGCCAGCAGCTCCTACAGGGATCCCTACGAGCAGTACTTC. Protein sequence: CASSSYRDPYEQYF.

V and J are TRBV11-3 and TRBJ2-1; a possible D gene is TRBD2 (5 bases). This CDR3 is 14 amino acids long. With 6 bases removed from V and 10 bases from J, the gap between germline ends came to 19 bases. Per germline, CDR1 SGHNT and CDR2 YENEEA. CDR3 bases: TGTGCCAGCAGACTAACTAGGATAGGTGACGAGCAGTTCTTC. Translating gives CASRLTRIGDEQFF.

The rearrangement links TRBV6-4 to TRBJ1-6; 8 bases map to TRBD1. Trimming took 4 bases from V and 9 from J; bases not matched to a gene: 8. From germline, CDR1 is MRHNA and CDR2 SNTAGT. CDR3 length: 15 residues. DNA of the CDR3: TGTGCCAGCAGTGTGTCAGGGGGCGCGGGTTCACCCCTCCACTTT. Amino acid sequence: CASSVSGGAGSPLHF.

The chain links TRBV28 to TRBJ2-2; TRBD1 agrees at 7 bases. CDR1 and CDR2 (germline): MDHEN, SYDVKM. With V trimmed by 2 bases and J by 6 bases, 6 bases remained unmatched. The CDR3 is 15 amino acids. CDR3: CASSLPRQGSGELFF. The CDR3 region has the DNA TGTGCCAGCAGTTTACCTCGACAGGGCTCCGGGGAGCTGTTTTTT.